Each of the 14 T cell receptor beta chains below was sequenced from the same sample in a study of blood T cell repertoires in COVID-19. Profiled with immunoSEQ multiplex PCR; TCRdb holds only in-frame clones, not every one. The sample gives roughly 200,000 clones, approximately 83% of which show up once; over 2.5% is in the top ten. Sample: peripheral blood. Every receptor here comes from a man aged 55 to 70 with acute or convalescent COVID-19.

This clone has just one count. The chain uses TRBV27 and TRBJ2-2; 7 bases are a match to TRBD2. The germline V gene encodes CDR1 MNHEY and CDR2 SMNVEV (reference sequence). This CDR3 region has 13 residues. Trimming cost V 10 bases and J 3 bases; bases outside gene matches: 5. The CDR3 loop reads CAKRLADTGELFF. DNA for the CDR3: TGTGCCAAGAGACTAGCTGACACCGGGGAGCTGTTTTTT.

This clone was counted a single time. The chain links TRBV6-4 to TRBJ1-5, with a weak D call TRBD1 (6 bases). The length of the CDR3 is 18 residues. V was pared by 6 bases and J by 6 bases, with 27 bases between. The V gene's germline CDR1 is MRHNA and CDR2 SNTAGT. The CDR3, as DNA: TGTGCCAGCAGCCCGGGGAGCCGGGACATTGGCCGGGGTCAGCCCCAGCATTTT. Amino acid sequence: CASSPGSRDIGRGQPQHF.

The table lists this clone with a count of one. This chain connects TRBV7-3 to TRBJ2-5, with a possible D match to TRBD1 (5 bases). Per the germline V gene, CDR1 is SGHTA and CDR2 is FQGTGA. CDR3 length equals 13 residues. V dropped 5 bases and J dropped 4 bases, with 11 bases sitting between them. The CDR3, as DNA: TGTGCCAGCAGCCCTCTAGGGGTAGAGACCCAGTACTTC. It translates to CASSPLGVETQYF.

The chain couples TRBV28 to TRBJ2-7, with 9 positions matching TRBD1. The CDR3 covers 15 residues. V dropped 4 bases and J dropped 1; count of bases not matched to a gene: 5. Germline loops: CDR1 MDHEN, CDR2 SYDVKM. The CDR3 DNA follows: TGTGCCAGCAGTTCCTCCGGGACAGGGTCCTACGAGCAGTACTTC. Translating gives CASSSSGTGSYEQYF.

A few counts support this clone. This chain uses TRBV27 with TRBJ1-1; weak D call: TRBD1 (6 bases). The germline CDR1 and CDR2 sequences are MNHEY and SMNVEV (reference sequence). Trimming cost V 8 bases and J 10 bases, with 23 bases left between them. The CDR3 sequence is 14 residues long. The chain's CDR3 is CASGRGGSQMGAFF. Here the CDR3 DNA reads TGTGCCAGCGGGAGGGGGGGCTCCCAAATGGGAGCTTTCTTT.

The CDR3 DNA is TGTGCCAGCAGCTTGGGAGGCACAGATACGCAGTATTTT. Protein product: CASSLGGTDTQYF. V is TRBV5-4 and J is TRBJ2-3; D not certain. Germline V gene data show CDR1 as SGHNT and CDR2 as YYREEE (reference sequence). The CDR3 spans 13 residues. The V end lost 0 bases, the J end lost 1 base, and 3 bases lay between the germline ends. Complete variable domain (other parts from reference TRBV5-4 and TRBJ2-3): ETGVTQSPTHLIKTRGQQVTLRCSSQSGHNTVSWYQQALGQGPQFIFQYYREEENGRGNFPPRFSGLQFPNYSSELNVNALELDDSALYLCASSLGGTDTQYFGPGTRLTVL.

J is TRBJ2-1 and V is TRBV7-9, with TRBD1 identical over 9 bases. There are 15 residues in the CDR3. The V and J ends lost 7 bases and 3 bases, in that order; junction bases with no gene match: 7. Germline values: CDR1 SEHNR, CDR2 FQNEAQ (reference sequence). In DNA form, the CDR3 reads TGTGCCAGCACCTACCGGGACAGGGACTACAATGAGCAGTTCTTC. Translation gives CASTYRDRDYNEQFF.

The count of this clone is one. This rearrangement joins TRBV9 to TRBJ1-6; the match to TRBD1 covers 10 bases. This CDR3 is built from 15 residues. V shed 2 bases and J 9 bases; nucleotides not matched to a gene: 5. Looked up from germline, CDR1 is SGDLS and CDR2 is YYNGEE. The CDR3 is CASSVRDRGLSPLHF. CDR3 coding DNA: TGTGCCAGCAGCGTGAGGGACAGGGGCCTTTCACCCCTCCACTTT. The full variable domain, with the rest looked up from reference TRBV9 and TRBJ1-6, is DSGVTQTPKHLITATGQRVTLRCSPRSGDLSVYWYQQSLDQGLQFLIQYYNGEERAKGNILERFSAQQFPDLHSELNLSSLELGDSALYFCASSVRDRGLSPLHFGNGTRLTVT.

On this clone itself: The same CDR3 can be traced to other DNA sequences in this sample. The gene calls are TRBV7-3 and TRBJ1-1, with D perhaps matching TRBD1 (5 bases). The V end was cut by 0 bases, the J end by 5 bases, with 7 bases between. Germline V gives CDR1 SGHTA, CDR2 FQGTGA. CDR3 length equals 13 residues. The CDR3 region has the DNA TGTGCCAGCAGCTTAACCGGGGGGACTGAAGCTTTCTTT. Its protein is CASSLTGGTEAFF.

The gene calls are TRBV5-1 and TRBJ2-2; D is perhaps TRBD1 (6 bases). This CDR3 contains 16 residues. The germline gives CDR1 SGHRS, CDR2 YFSETQ. V was clipped by 0 bases and J by 4 bases, with 13 bases between them. The CDR3 bases are TGCGCCAGCAGCTTGGAGGGACATATGTCCACCGGGGAGCTGTTTTTT. Translated, it gives CASSLEGHMSTGELFF.

This chain connects TRBV4-1 to TRBJ2-1; D call uncertain. CDR3 length: 16 residues. Looked up from germline, CDR1 is MGHRA and CDR2 is YSYEKL. Trimming stripped 0 bases from V and 9 bases from J, with 18 bases between. The DNA for the CDR3 is TGCGCCAGCAGCCAAGAGTTTGGCAGATTCGTTGGTGAGCAGTTCTTC. Translation gives CASSQEFGRFVGEQFF.

The rearrangement joins TRBV19 to TRBJ1-1, with D tentatively TRBD1 (5 bases). V lost 7 bases, J lost 2 bases, and 11 bases lay in between. CDR1 is LNHDA and CDR2 is SQIVND in the germline V gene (reference sequence). The CDR3 covers 13 residues. The DNA for the CDR3 is TGTGCCAGTACTCCAGGGTCAAACACTGAAGCTTTCTTT. This codes for CASTPGSNTEAFF.

This chain links TRBV7-2 with TRBJ1-2, with a weak D call TRBD1 (6 bases). CDR3 length: 16 residues. Trimming removed 5 bases from V and 0 bases from J, with 16 bases in between. Germline CDR1 SGHTA, CDR2 FQGNSA. The CDR3 DNA follows: TGTGCCAGCAGCAAGGCCGGGACACCTACTAACTATGGCTACACCTTC. Its protein is CASSKAGTPTNYGYTF.

This clone turned up a few times. V usage is TRBV15 and J usage is TRBJ1-5; 7 bases are shared with TRBD1. J was trimmed by 0 bases and V by 3 bases; bases with no gene match: 8. The CDR3 totals 17 residues. Germline V gives CDR1 LNHNV, CDR2 YYDKDF (reference sequence). CDR3 protein: CATSRPRQGNSNQPQHF. The CDR3 DNA reads as TGTGCCACCAGCAGGCCTAGACAGGGCAATAGCAATCAGCCCCAGCATTTT.